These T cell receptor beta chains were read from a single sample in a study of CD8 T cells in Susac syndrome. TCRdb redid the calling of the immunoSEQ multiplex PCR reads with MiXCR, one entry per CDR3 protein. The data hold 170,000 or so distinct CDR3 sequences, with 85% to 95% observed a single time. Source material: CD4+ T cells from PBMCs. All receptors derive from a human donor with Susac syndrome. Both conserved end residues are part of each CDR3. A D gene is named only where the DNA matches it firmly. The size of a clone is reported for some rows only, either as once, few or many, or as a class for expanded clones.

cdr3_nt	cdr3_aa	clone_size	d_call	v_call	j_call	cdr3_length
TGTGCCAGCAGTGAACCGACAGGGGGCGGTGGGGCCAACGTCCTGACTTTC	CASSEPTGGGGANVLTF	NA	TRBD1	TRBV28	TRBJ2-6	17
TGTGCCAGCAGCTTTTCTACTTATTACAATGAGCAGTTCTTC	CASSFSTYYNEQFF	NA	NA	TRBV5-6	TRBJ2-1	14
TGCAGCGTTAAAACAGGACACCTCTACAATGAGCAGTTCTTC	CSVKTGHLYNEQFF	NA	NA	TRBV29-1	TRBJ2-1	14
TGTGCCAGCAGCTTGACCAGGGACTATGGCTACACCTTC	CASSLTRDYGYTF	NA	NA	TRBV7-2	TRBJ1-2	13
TGTGCCATCAGTGACTCTACCGAAAGCTACAATGAGCAGTTCTTC	CAISDSTESYNEQFF	NA	NA	TRBV10-3	TRBJ2-1	15
TGCAGTGCCCAAAGCGGGGGGGCCCGGAACAATGAGCAGTTCTTC	CSAQSGGARNNEQFF	NA	TRBD2	TRBV20-1	TRBJ2-1	15
TGTGCCAGCAGTGATGCGGGCCAAGAGACCCAGTACTTC	CASSDAGQETQYF	NA	NA	TRBV2	TRBJ2-5	13
TGTGCCAGCTCTGAGGGGGTCAGCTATGGCTACACCTTC	CASSEGVSYGYTF	NA	NA	TRBV18	TRBJ1-2	13
TGTGCCAGCAGCTTCAGGGGCGCCTCAGGCTACGAGCAGTACTTC	CASSFRGASGYEQYF	NA	NA	TRBV11-2	TRBJ2-7	15
TGTGCCAGCAGTTCGGCTAGGGACCCTCCTCCCGAAAAACTGTTTTTT	CASSSARDPPPEKLFF	NA	NA	TRBV27	TRBJ1-4	16
TGTGCCAGCAGCGGGAGCGGGGTTCGGGAGACCCAGTACTTC	CASSGSGVRETQYF	NA	TRBD2	TRBV9	TRBJ2-5	14
TGTGCCAGCAGCCAAGACGACAGGGCGGTCTCTTTT	CASSQDDRAVSF	NA	TRBD1	TRBV3-1	TRBJ1-4	12
TGCGCCAGCAGCTCCCATTTTCTCACCGGGGAGCTGTTTTTT	CASSSHFLTGELFF	NA	NA	TRBV4-3	TRBJ2-2	14
TGCAGTGCTAGAATAGGGCACAATCAGCCCCAGCATTTT	CSARIGHNQPQHF	NA	NA	TRBV20-1	TRBJ1-5	13
TGCAGTGCTGAAGGGACGGACCGGGACAGAGACACTGAAGCTTTCTTT	CSAEGTDRDRDTEAFF	NA	TRBD1	TRBV20-1	TRBJ1-1	16
TGCAGTGCCCTTACCAGGGACCCGATACTAGAGCAGTACTTC	CSALTRDPILEQYF	once	NA	TRBV20-1	TRBJ2-7	14
TGTGCCAGCAGCGACGGACGTGGCTACACCTTC	CASSDGRGYTF	NA	NA	TRBV7-8	TRBJ1-2	11
TGTGCCATCACCCGGGACAGGGCGTTTGATGAGCAGTTCTTC	CAITRDRAFDEQFF	NA	TRBD1	TRBV10-3	TRBJ2-1	14
TGTGCCACCAGTGATAGGACGGGCCGTTTCCAAGAGACCCAGTACTTC	CATSDRTGRFQETQYF	NA	NA	TRBV24-1	TRBJ2-5	16
TGTGCCAGCAGCCAAGATAAGGCAGCGTATGGCTACACCTTC	CASSQDKAAYGYTF	NA	NA	TRBV4-2	TRBJ1-2	14
TGCAGTGCTAGATTCCGCGGGAGGGACAATGAGCAGTTCTTC	CSARFRGRDNEQFF	NA	TRBD2	TRBV20-1	TRBJ2-1	14
TGTGCCAGCAGTGAAGACAGGAACAATGAGCAGTTCTTC	CASSEDRNNEQFF	few	NA	TRBV2	TRBJ2-1	13
TGTGCCAGCAGCGCCCCGGGACAGGGGTTGGAGACCCAGTACTTC	CASSAPGQGLETQYF	NA	TRBD1	TRBV6-1	TRBJ2-5	15
TGTGCCAGCAGCCAAGCGGGACTAGCGGGGGCTGAGCAGTTCTTC	CASSQAGLAGAEQFF	NA	TRBD2	TRBV3-1	TRBJ2-1	15
TGCAGTGCCGATGGAATGGCGGGAGGTCCCTACAATGAGCAGTTCTTC	CSADGMAGGPYNEQFF	once	TRBD2	TRBV20-1	TRBJ2-1	16
TGCGCCAGCAGCAGGGGCGGGGGGGCCGGCGTCGATGAGCAGTTCTTC	CASSRGGGAGVDEQFF	NA	TRBD2	TRBV5-1	TRBJ2-1	16